Included here is one T cell receptor (beta chain) sequence, with context. The antigen is undetermined. A junction end diverges from the germline sequence, so it may reflect a read error. This record belongs to a study of T-cell memory formation after mild COVID-19. In the study overall: The study found TCR clusters largely donor specific.

Whole-study results and caveats: Mainly CM and EM harbored the contracting CD4+ clones; mainly EMRA harbored the CD8+ ones. The study detected some responding clones in pre-infection memory, suggesting cross-reactive memory joined.

The 5'RACE method, run with constant-segment primers, produced TCR alpha and TCR beta cDNA libraries (carrying sample barcodes and UMIs). One entry per CDR3 protein, called by TCRdb with MiXCR from the 5' RACE reads. The table has about 560,000 distinct CDR3 sequences, roughly a fifth seen once. This CDR3 has 13 amino acids. CDR1 is SGHTA, CDR2 FQGTGA, per germline. The rearrangement links TRBV7-3 to TRBJ2-1; the D gene is possibly TRBD2 (6 bases). The receptor was derived from an adult woman who had mild COVID-19 (a few samples of this study predate the infection). Cell type and time point are not known. The sequencing sample was made of PBMCs or a T cell subset sorted from them (not recorded which). The CDR3 DNA reads TGTGCCAGCAGCCGGGACTCCAACAATGAGCAGTTCTTC. As protein: CASSRDSNNEQFF.